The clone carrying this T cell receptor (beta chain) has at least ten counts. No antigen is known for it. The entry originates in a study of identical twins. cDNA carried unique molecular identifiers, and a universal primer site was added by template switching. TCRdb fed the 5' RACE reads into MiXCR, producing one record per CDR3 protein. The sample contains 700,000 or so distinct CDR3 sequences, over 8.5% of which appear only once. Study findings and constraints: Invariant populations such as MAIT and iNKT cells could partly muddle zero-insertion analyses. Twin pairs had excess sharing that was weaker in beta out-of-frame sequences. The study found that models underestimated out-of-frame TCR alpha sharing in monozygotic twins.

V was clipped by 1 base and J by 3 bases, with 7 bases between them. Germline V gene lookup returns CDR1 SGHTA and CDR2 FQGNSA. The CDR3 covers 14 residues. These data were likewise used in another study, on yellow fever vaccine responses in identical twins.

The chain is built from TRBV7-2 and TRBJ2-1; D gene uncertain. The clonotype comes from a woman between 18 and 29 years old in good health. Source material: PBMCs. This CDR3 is CASSLVQSYNEQFF. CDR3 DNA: TGTGCCAGCAGCTTAGTTCAGAGCTACAATGAGCAGTTCTTC.